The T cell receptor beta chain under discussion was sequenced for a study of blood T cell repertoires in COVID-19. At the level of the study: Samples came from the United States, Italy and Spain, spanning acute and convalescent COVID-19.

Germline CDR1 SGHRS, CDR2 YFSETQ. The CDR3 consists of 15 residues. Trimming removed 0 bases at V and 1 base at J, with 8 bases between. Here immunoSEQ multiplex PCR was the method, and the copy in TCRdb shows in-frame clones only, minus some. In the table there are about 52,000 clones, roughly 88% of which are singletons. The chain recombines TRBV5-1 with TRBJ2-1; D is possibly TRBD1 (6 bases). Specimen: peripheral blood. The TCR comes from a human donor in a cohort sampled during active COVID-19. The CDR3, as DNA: TGCGCCAGCAGCTTGGGGGGGCTATCCTACAATGAGCAGTTCTTC. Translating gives CASSLGGLSYNEQFF. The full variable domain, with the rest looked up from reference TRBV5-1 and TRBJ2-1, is KAGVTQTPRYLIKTRGQQVTLSCSPISGHRSVSWYQQTPGQGLQFLFEYFSETQRNKGNFPGRFSGRQFSNSRSEMNVSTLELGDSALYLCASSLGGLSYNEQFFGPGTRLTVL.